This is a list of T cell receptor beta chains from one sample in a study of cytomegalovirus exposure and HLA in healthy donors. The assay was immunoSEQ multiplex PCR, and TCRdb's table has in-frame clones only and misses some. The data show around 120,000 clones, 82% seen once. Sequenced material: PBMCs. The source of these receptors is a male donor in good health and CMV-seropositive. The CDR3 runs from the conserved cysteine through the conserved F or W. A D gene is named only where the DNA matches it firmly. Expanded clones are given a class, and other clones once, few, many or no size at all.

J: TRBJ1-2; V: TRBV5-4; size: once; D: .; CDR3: CASSSTDSHYGYTF; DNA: TGTGCCAGCAGTTCCACCGACAGTCACTATGGCTACACCTTC
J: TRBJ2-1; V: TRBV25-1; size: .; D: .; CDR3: CAGSLGMGSSYNEQFF; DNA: TGTGCCGGCAGCCTGGGAATGGGGAGCTCCTACAATGAGCAGTTCTTC
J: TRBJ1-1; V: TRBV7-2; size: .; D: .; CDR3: CASSLGGGPNTEAFF; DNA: TGTGCCAGCAGCTTAGGAGGGGGTCCGAACACTGAAGCTTTCTTT
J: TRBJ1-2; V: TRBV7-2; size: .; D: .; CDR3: CASSLGTAFYGYTF; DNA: TGTGCCAGCAGCTTAGGGACAGCCTTCTATGGCTACACCTTC
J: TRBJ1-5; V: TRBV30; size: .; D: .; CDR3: CAWSRGPGSNQPQHF; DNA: TGTGCCTGGAGTAGGGGCCCCGGTAGCAATCAGCCCCAGCATTTT
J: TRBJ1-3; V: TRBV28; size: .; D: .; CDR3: CASSSTGIIHFSGNTIYF; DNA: TGTGCCAGCAGTTCTACAGGGATTATTCACTTCTCTGGAAACACCATATATTTT
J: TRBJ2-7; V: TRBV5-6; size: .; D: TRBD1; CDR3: CASSGIGTVSF; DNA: TGTGCCAGCAGCGGTATAGGGACAGTAAGCTTC
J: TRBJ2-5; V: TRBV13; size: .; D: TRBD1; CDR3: CASSPTPGGQETQYF; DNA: TGTGCCAGCAGCCCCACGCCAGGGGGCCAAGAGACCCAGTACTTC
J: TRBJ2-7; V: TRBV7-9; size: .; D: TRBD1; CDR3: CASSLGQGRVYEQYF; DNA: TGTGCCAGCAGCCTAGGACAGGGGAGGGTCTACGAGCAGTACTTC
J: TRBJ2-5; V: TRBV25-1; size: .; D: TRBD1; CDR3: CASSNRGPETQYF; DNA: TGTGCCAGCAGTAACAGGGGTCCGGAGACCCAGTACTTC
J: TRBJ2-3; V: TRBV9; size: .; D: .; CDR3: CASSVGWIAEAATQYF; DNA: TGTGCCAGCAGCGTAGGTTGGATAGCGGAGGCAGCGACGCAGTATTTT
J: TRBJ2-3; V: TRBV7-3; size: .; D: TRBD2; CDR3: CASSPGTSGTDTQYF; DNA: TGTGCCAGCAGCCCCGGGACTAGCGGGACAGATACGCAGTATTTT
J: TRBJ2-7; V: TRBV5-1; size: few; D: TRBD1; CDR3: CASSLGGQGPSYEQYF; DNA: TGCGCCAGCAGCTTGGGGGGACAGGGCCCCTCCTACGAGCAGTACTTC
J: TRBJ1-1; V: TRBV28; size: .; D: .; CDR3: CAILTGGGTEAFF; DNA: TGTGCCATCCTGACCGGGGGGGGGACTGAAGCTTTCTTT
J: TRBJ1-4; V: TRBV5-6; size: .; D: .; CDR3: CASSLRDNYNEKLFF; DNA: TGTGCCAGCAGCTTGAGGGACAATTATAATGAAAAACTGTTTTTT
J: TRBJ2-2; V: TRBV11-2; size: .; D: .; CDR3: CASSRRGSNTGELFF; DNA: TGTGCCAGCAGCAGAAGAGGGTCGAACACCGGGGAGCTGTTTTTT
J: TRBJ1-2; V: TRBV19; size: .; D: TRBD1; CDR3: CASSIGQGRTYGYTF; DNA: TGTGCCAGTAGTATCGGACAGGGGAGGACCTATGGCTACACCTTC
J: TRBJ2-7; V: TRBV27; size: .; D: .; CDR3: CASSLARITYEQYF; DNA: TGTGCCAGCAGTTTAGCCAGGATAACCTACGAGCAGTACTTC
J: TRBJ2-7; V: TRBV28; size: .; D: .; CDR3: CASSPGGIFLYEQYF; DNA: TGTGCCAGCAGCCCCGGAGGGATCTTCCTCTACGAGCAGTACTTC
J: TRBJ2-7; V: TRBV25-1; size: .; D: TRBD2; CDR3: CASTQTSGAPYEQYF; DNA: TGTGCCAGCACTCAGACTAGCGGGGCCCCCTACGAGCAGTACTTC
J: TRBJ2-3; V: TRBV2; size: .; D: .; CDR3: CASRWGLNTDTQYF; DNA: TGTGCCAGTCGGTGGGGGCTAAACACAGATACGCAGTATTTT
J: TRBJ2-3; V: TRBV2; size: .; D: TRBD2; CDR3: CASSKTGGDTQYF; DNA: TGTGCCAGCAGTAAAACGGGGGGAGATACGCAGTATTTT
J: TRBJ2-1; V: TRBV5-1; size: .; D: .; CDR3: CASSLDLVEEQFF; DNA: TGCGCCAGCAGCTTGGACTTGGTTGAAGAGCAGTTCTTC
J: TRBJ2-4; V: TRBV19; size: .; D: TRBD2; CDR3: CASSIGTSGAKNSQYF; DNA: TGTGCCAGTAGTATCGGGACTAGCGGTGCCAAAAACAGTCAGTACTTC
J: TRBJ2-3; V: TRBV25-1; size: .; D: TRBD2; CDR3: CASSERTSAWDTQYF; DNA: TGTGCCAGCAGTGAAAGGACTAGTGCTTGGGATACGCAGTATTTT
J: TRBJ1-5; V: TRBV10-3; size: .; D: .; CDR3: CASRGGLEGNQPQHF; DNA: TGTGCCAGCAGAGGGGGTCTTGAGGGCAATCAGCCCCAGCATTTT